This is a list of T cell receptor beta chains from one sample in a study of T cell responses to AZD1222 COVID-19 vaccine. Produced via immunoSEQ multiplex PCR; TCRdb's table is partial and in-frame only. The sample has around 100,000 clones; about four fifths are singletons. The specimen was peripheral blood, collected on day 0 of AZD1222 vaccination. These receptor sequences come from an adult in good health. CDR3s include the opening cysteine and the closing phenylalanine or tryptophan. D genes are given only for firm matches. The size of a clone is reported for some rows only, either as once, few or many, or as a class for expanded clones.

d_call: NA; v_call: TRBV12-3/TRBV12-4; j_call: TRBJ2-7; clone_size: NA; cdr3_aa: CASTRGGGEQYF; cdr3_nt: TGTGCCAGCACGAGAGGTGGAGGGGAGCAGTACTTC
d_call: NA; v_call: TRBV2; j_call: TRBJ2-5; clone_size: NA; cdr3_aa: CASSPPRGHQETQYF; cdr3_nt: TGTGCCAGCAGTCCTCCGCGGGGACACCAAGAGACCCAGTACTTC
d_call: NA; v_call: TRBV6-6; j_call: TRBJ1-6; clone_size: once; cdr3_aa: CASSYRVDYNSPLHF; cdr3_nt: TGTGCCAGCAGTTACAGGGTTGATTATAATTCACCCCTCCACTTT
d_call: NA; v_call: TRBV10-2; j_call: TRBJ2-3; clone_size: NA; cdr3_aa: CASSELSTDTQYF; cdr3_nt: TGCGCCAGCAGTGAGTTGAGCACAGATACGCAGTATTTT
d_call: TRBD1; v_call: TRBV28; j_call: TRBJ1-1; clone_size: NA; cdr3_aa: CASTLGDRRDTEAFF; cdr3_nt: TGTGCCAGCACCCTAGGGGACAGGAGGGACACTGAAGCTTTCTTT
d_call: NA; v_call: TRBV5-6; j_call: TRBJ2-2; clone_size: NA; cdr3_aa: CASSLSRAGELFF; cdr3_nt: TGTGCCAGCAGCTTGAGCAGAGCCGGGGAGCTGTTTTTT
d_call: TRBD1; v_call: TRBV28; j_call: TRBJ2-1; clone_size: NA; cdr3_aa: CASSPGGTGDFSRYNEQFF; cdr3_nt: TGTGCCAGCAGTCCGGGGGGGACAGGGGATTTTTCGAGGTACAATGAGCAGTTCTTC
d_call: NA; v_call: TRBV6-5; j_call: TRBJ1-3; clone_size: NA; cdr3_aa: CASMGLYGNTIYF; cdr3_nt: TGTGCCAGTATGGGACTCTATGGAAACACCATATATTTT
d_call: NA; v_call: TRBV27; j_call: TRBJ2-2; clone_size: NA; cdr3_aa: CASSFGNTGELFF; cdr3_nt: TGTGCCAGCAGTTTTGGCAACACCGGGGAGCTGTTTTTT
d_call: NA; v_call: TRBV27; j_call: TRBJ2-7; clone_size: NA; cdr3_aa: CASGSFHEQYF; cdr3_nt: TGTGCCAGCGGCAGCTTTCACGAGCAGTACTTC
d_call: NA; v_call: TRBV6-1; j_call: TRBJ1-6; clone_size: NA; cdr3_aa: CASSEDHNSPLHF; cdr3_nt: TGTGCCAGCAGTGAAGATCATAATTCACCCCTCCACTTT
d_call: TRBD2; v_call: TRBV28; j_call: TRBJ2-1; clone_size: NA; cdr3_aa: CASSPSGTRGYNEQFF; cdr3_nt: TGTGCCAGCAGTCCATCCGGGACTAGGGGATACAATGAGCAGTTCTTC
d_call: NA; v_call: TRBV5-6; j_call: TRBJ1-4; clone_size: NA; cdr3_aa: CASSNGGSSREKLFF; cdr3_nt: TGTGCCAGCAGCAATGGTGGGTCCTCCCGAGAAAAACTGTTTTTT
d_call: NA; v_call: TRBV19; j_call: TRBJ1-2; clone_size: NA; cdr3_aa: CASSPRAGDGYTF; cdr3_nt: TGTGCCAGTAGTCCCCGGGCGGGGGATGGCTACACCTTC
d_call: NA; v_call: TRBV7-2; j_call: TRBJ1-3; clone_size: NA; cdr3_aa: CASSLEGSASGNTIYF; cdr3_nt: TGTGCCAGCAGCTTAGAGGGGTCAGCCTCTGGAAACACCATATATTTT
d_call: NA; v_call: TRBV9; j_call: TRBJ1-3; clone_size: NA; cdr3_aa: CASSSSIQDAGNTIYF; cdr3_nt: TGTGCCAGCAGCTCCTCGATACAGGACGCTGGAAACACCATATATTTT
d_call: NA; v_call: TRBV7-6; j_call: TRBJ1-1; clone_size: NA; cdr3_aa: CASSLYTGVNTEAFF; cdr3_nt: TGTGCCAGCAGCTTGTACACGGGGGTGAACACTGAAGCTTTCTTT
d_call: TRBD1; v_call: TRBV18; j_call: TRBJ1-4; clone_size: NA; cdr3_aa: CASSPLQGQENEKLFF; cdr3_nt: TGTGCCAGCTCACCTCTACAGGGGCAGGAGAATGAAAAACTGTTTTTT
d_call: NA; v_call: TRBV3-1/TRBV3-2; j_call: TRBJ2-2; clone_size: NA; cdr3_aa: CASSQGGSNTGELFF; cdr3_nt: TGTGCCAGCAGCCAGGGCGGCTCGAACACCGGGGAGCTGTTTTTT
d_call: NA; v_call: TRBV10-3; j_call: TRBJ2-7; clone_size: NA; cdr3_aa: CAISDGTTYEQYF; cdr3_nt: TGTGCCATCAGTGACGGAACAACCTACGAGCAGTACTTC
d_call: TRBD1; v_call: TRBV5-1; j_call: TRBJ1-4; clone_size: NA; cdr3_aa: CASSPGQGAGNEKLFF; cdr3_nt: TGCGCCAGCAGCCCGGGACAGGGGGCGGGTAATGAAAAACTGTTTTTT
d_call: NA; v_call: TRBV7-2; j_call: TRBJ1-6; clone_size: few; cdr3_aa: CASRPDRRYNSPLHF; cdr3_nt: TGTGCCAGCAGACCAGACAGGAGATATAATTCACCCCTCCACTTT
d_call: NA; v_call: TRBV28; j_call: TRBJ1-5; clone_size: NA; cdr3_aa: CASSPSIALGLNQPQHF; cdr3_nt: TGTGCCAGCAGTCCCTCGATCGCCTTGGGGTTAAATCAGCCCCAGCATTTT
d_call: NA; v_call: TRBV27; j_call: TRBJ2-7; clone_size: NA; cdr3_aa: CASMSASLSSYEQYF; cdr3_nt: TGTGCCAGCATGTCGGCTAGCTTATCTTCCTACGAGCAGTACTTC
d_call: NA; v_call: TRBV19; j_call: TRBJ2-1; clone_size: few; cdr3_aa: CASGAYEQFF; cdr3_nt: TGTGCCAGTGGGGCGTACGAGCAGTTCTTC
d_call: TRBD1; v_call: TRBV19; j_call: TRBJ2-7; clone_size: NA; cdr3_aa: CASSMNLGTGGLEQYF; cdr3_nt: TGTGCCAGTAGTATGAACCTCGGGACAGGAGGCCTCGAGCAGTACTTC
d_call: NA; v_call: TRBV27; j_call: TRBJ1-5; clone_size: NA; cdr3_aa: CASSPRQSLGNQPQHF; cdr3_nt: TGTGCCAGCAGTCCGAGACAGTCGCTGGGCAATCAGCCCCAGCATTTT
d_call: NA; v_call: TRBV6-5; j_call: TRBJ1-4; clone_size: NA; cdr3_aa: CASNLVGGEGKFF; cdr3_nt: TGTGCCAGCAATTTAGTTGGGGGCGAAGGAAAATTTTTT
d_call: NA; v_call: TRBV5-4; j_call: TRBJ2-7; clone_size: NA; cdr3_aa: CASSLQRGPYEQYF; cdr3_nt: TGTGCCAGCAGCTTGCAACGGGGACCCTACGAGCAGTACTTC
d_call: NA; v_call: TRBV7-2; j_call: TRBJ2-2; clone_size: once; cdr3_aa: CASSRRRGQGELFF; cdr3_nt: TGTGCCAGCAGCCGCCGACGCGGTCAAGGGGAGCTGTTTTTT
d_call: NA; v_call: TRBV3-1/TRBV3-2; j_call: TRBJ1-6; clone_size: NA; cdr3_aa: CASSQTAASHSPLHF; cdr3_nt: TGTGCCAGCAGCCAAACTGCGGCTAGTCATTCGCCCCTCCACTTT
d_call: NA; v_call: TRBV4-2; j_call: TRBJ2-3; clone_size: NA; cdr3_aa: CASSRDTTSSDTQYF; cdr3_nt: TGTGCCAGCAGCCGTGACACCACCAGCAGTGATACGCAGTATTTT
d_call: NA; v_call: TRBV18; j_call: TRBJ2-7; clone_size: NA; cdr3_aa: CASSPENGAYEQYF; cdr3_nt: TGTGCCAGCTCACCGGAAAACGGAGCCTACGAGCAGTACTTC
d_call: NA; v_call: TRBV5-1; j_call: TRBJ1-3; clone_size: NA; cdr3_aa: CASTSGRTSGNTIYF; cdr3_nt: TGCGCCAGCACCTCAGGAAGGACCTCTGGAAACACCATATATTTT
d_call: NA; v_call: TRBV9; j_call: TRBJ1-2; clone_size: NA; cdr3_aa: CASSVAHQVGGYTF; cdr3_nt: TGTGCCAGCAGCGTAGCTCACCAAGTGGGCGGCTACACCTTC
d_call: NA; v_call: TRBV6-4; j_call: TRBJ1-1; clone_size: few; cdr3_aa: CASSDRDNTEAFF; cdr3_nt: TGTGCCAGCAGTGACCGGGACAACACTGAAGCTTTCTTT
d_call: NA; v_call: TRBV19; j_call: TRBJ1-1; clone_size: large; cdr3_aa: CASLSLRDEAFF; cdr3_nt: TGTGCCTCGCTCTCACTTAGGGATGAAGCTTTCTTT
d_call: NA; v_call: TRBV19; j_call: TRBJ1-5; clone_size: NA; cdr3_aa: CASTLMPVSNQPQHF; cdr3_nt: TGTGCCAGTACATTGATGCCGGTTAGCAATCAGCCCCAGCATTTT
d_call: NA; v_call: TRBV7-2; j_call: TRBJ2-2; clone_size: NA; cdr3_aa: CASSSLGVAGELFF; cdr3_nt: TGTGCCAGCAGTTCCCTCGGCGTAGCCGGGGAGCTGTTTTTT
d_call: NA; v_call: TRBV12-3/TRBV12-4; j_call: TRBJ1-2; clone_size: NA; cdr3_aa: CASSLYGGYTF; cdr3_nt: TGTGCCAGCAGTTTGTATGGTGGCTACACCTTC
d_call: TRBD1; v_call: TRBV28; j_call: TRBJ1-2; clone_size: once; cdr3_aa: CASRPGTAYGYTF; cdr3_nt: TGTGCCAGCAGGCCCGGGACAGCCTATGGCTACACCTTC
d_call: NA; v_call: TRBV4-1; j_call: TRBJ2-3; clone_size: NA; cdr3_aa: CASSQLTDTQYF; cdr3_nt: TGCGCCAGCAGCCAGCTCACAGATACGCAGTATTTT
d_call: TRBD1; v_call: TRBV24-1; j_call: TRBJ1-3; clone_size: few; cdr3_aa: CATSDFPTGQQRNTIYF; cdr3_nt: TGTGCCACCAGTGATTTCCCCACGGGACAGCAAAGAAACACCATATATTTT
d_call: TRBD1; v_call: TRBV24-1; j_call: TRBJ1-1; clone_size: few; cdr3_aa: CATSERDRGRFFLKNTEAFF; cdr3_nt: TGTGCCACCAGTGAGCGGGACAGGGGGCGCTTCTTCCTTAAGAACACTGAAGCTTTCTTT
d_call: TRBD2; v_call: TRBV29-1; j_call: TRBJ2-1; clone_size: NA; cdr3_aa: CSVESALAGGISYNEQFF; cdr3_nt: TGCAGCGTTGAATCGGCCTTAGCGGGGGGTATCTCCTACAATGAGCAGTTCTTC